A single sample is the source of the 13 T cell receptor beta chains below, sequenced in a study of post-analysis software for immune sequencing data. Broader study findings: There were five or six TRBV segments more frequent in patients than controls, and TRBV5-6, TRBV5-1 and TRBV20-1 were among them.

No antigens are known for them. cDNA libraries for TCR beta contained unique molecular identifiers. Each CDR3 protein is one row after TCRdb ran MiXCR on the PCR reads. Of roughly 600,000 distinct CDR3 sequences listed, about 40% are singletons. Sequenced sample: blood. The receptors shown here come from a girl aged 5 to 17 with multiple sclerosis.

This clonotype was observed a few times. CDR3 loop: CASTSFAGGRVETQYF. DNA of the CDR3: TGTGCCAGCACCTCATTCGCGGGGGGGCGAGTGGAGACCCAGTACTTC. The gene calls are TRBV4-2 and TRBJ2-7, with 9 bases lining up with TRBD2. TRBJ2-5 matches the DNA end more closely, so the J call is doubtful. The CDR3 runs to 16 residues. CDR1 and CDR2 from the germline V gene are LGHNA and YNFKEQ.

This rearrangement joins TRBV6-5 to TRBJ2-7; the D is unclear. The ends were cut back, 5 bases at V and 1 base at J, with 9 bases in the middle. Germline loops: CDR1 MNHEY, CDR2 SVGAGI. The CDR3 spans 13 residues. This CDR3 is CASSPLPSYEQYF. The CDR3 nucleotides are TGTGCCAGCAGTCCACTCCCTTCCTACGAGCAGTACTTC.

The chain links TRBV12-3 or TRBV12-4 to TRBJ1-2; TRBD1 might be the D (5 bases). V was clipped by 1 base and J by 4 bases, with 13 bases between them. The CDR3 extends over 15 amino acids. This CDR3 is CASSLVGPGTYGYTF. CDR3 bases: TGTGCCAGCAGTTTAGTAGGTCCCGGGACCTATGGCTACACCTTC.

A single count supports this clonotype. The rearrangement joins TRBV4-2 to TRBJ2-3; TRBD2 agrees at 11 bases. Germline values: CDR1 LGHNA, CDR2 YNFKEQ. V gave up 1 base and J gave up 2 bases; unmatched junction bases: 5. The CDR3 length is 17 residues. The CDR3 sequence: CASSQVRLAGYTDTQYF. The DNA of the CDR3 is TGTGCCAGCAGCCAAGTTCGACTAGCGGGGTACACAGATACGCAGTATTTT.

The V and J genes are TRBV6-5 and TRBJ1-1; 7 bases line up with TRBD1. The CDR3 has 13 residues. J lost 11 bases, V lost 5 bases, and 11 bases had no gene match. Germline V gene data show CDR1 as MNHEY and CDR2 as SVGAGI. CDR3 region: CASSEKPGQRAFF. The DNA of the CDR3 is TGTGCCAGCAGTGAGAAGCCGGGACAGCGGGCTTTCTTT.

The chain is built from TRBV5-1 and TRBJ2-4; possible D gene TRBD2, 6 bases. The DNA end is a closer match to TRBJ2-7, so the J assignment may be wrong. The germline V gene encodes CDR1 SGHRS and CDR2 YFSETQ. This CDR3 is 16 amino acids long. CDR3 bases: TGCGCCAGCAGCCGGGCGGGATTGGACCTTGCCTACGAGCAGTACTTC. Protein sequence: CASSRAGLDLAYEQYF.

The CDR3 region is CASSPRQTRDIQYF. DNA for the CDR3: TGTGCCAGCAGTCCCCGACAGACCCGGGACATTCAGTACTTC. The genes are TRBV12-3 or TRBV12-4 and TRBJ2-4; D might be TRBD1 (5 bases). The germline V and J ends were trimmed by 5 bases and 8 bases, with 16 bases remaining between them. The CDR3 loop spans 14 amino acids.

The V and J genes are TRBV20-1 and TRBJ2-1; TRBD2 matches at 7 bases. Germline V gene data show CDR1 as DFQATT and CDR2 as SNEGSKA (reference sequence). This CDR3 is 14 amino acids long. V trimming: 3 bases; J trimming: 0 bases; junction bases outside the gene matches: 2. This CDR3 reads CSASWTSSYNEQFF. The CDR3 nucleotides are TGCAGTGCTAGTTGGACTAGCTCCTACAATGAGCAGTTCTTC.

The chain couples TRBV12-3 or TRBV12-4 to TRBJ1-2; the match to TRBD1 covers 9 bases. Losses at the gene ends were 7 bases for V and 3 bases for J; bases not matched to a gene: 21. The CDR3 consists of 19 residues. CDR3 region: CASKGEKIAGTGYYYGYTF. The CDR3 DNA reads TGTGCCAGCAAAGGGGAGAAGATCGCCGGGACAGGGTATTACTATGGCTACACCTTC.

A few counts support this clonotype. The chain combines TRBV6-1 with TRBJ1-2, with D maybe TRBD1 (5 bases). V was cut by 0 bases and J by 5 bases, with 16 bases left in between. This CDR3 contains 16 residues. Germline V gene sequence: CDR1 MNHNS, CDR2 SASEGT. CDR3 sequence (DNA): TGTGCCAGCAGTGAAGCGCTTCTTGGGGCGCATTATGGCTACACCTTC. Translating it yields CASSEALLGAHYGYTF.

Here the CDR3 reads CASSPPGLAGGAYNEQFF. CDR3 nucleotide sequence: TGCGCCAGCAGCCCACCGGGACTAGCGGGAGGGGCCTACAATGAGCAGTTCTTC. This chain connects TRBV4-1 to TRBJ2-1; 16 nucleotides line up with TRBD2. Germline values: CDR1 MGHRA, CDR2 YSYEKL. The junction had 5 bases not matched to a gene; V was cut back by 4 bases and J by 2 bases. The CDR3 contains 18 residues.

Written as DNA, the CDR3 is TGTGCCACCAGTGATGTGGGGGGGCGCCGTAGCTACAATGAGCAGTTCTTC. Translation: CATSDVGGRRSYNEQFF. This chain uses TRBV24-1 with TRBJ2-1, with a tentative D call TRBD2 (7 bases). The CDR3 consists of 17 residues. CDR1 and CDR2 (germline): KGHDR, SFDVKD. Trimming removed 3 bases from V and 3 bases from J, with 17 bases in between.

The sample holds many counts of this clonotype. This chain uses TRBV10-3 with TRBJ2-7; 9 bases agree with TRBD1. The length of the CDR3 is 13 residues. V shed 6 bases and J 5 bases; nucleotides not matched to a gene: 5. Germline CDR1 ENHRY, CDR2 SYGVKD. CDR3 region: CAIRDRGEDEQYF. The CDR3, as DNA: TGTGCCATCAGGGACAGGGGAGAGGACGAGCAGTACTTC.